Sequencing of this T cell receptor (beta chain) was carried out in a study of monozygotic twins with inflammatory bowel disease (dated by TCRdb to about 2019). Regarding the complete study: A total of 28 monozygotic twin pairs were included in the full study, comprising nine German pairs (four IBD-concordant, five IBD-discordant) and 19 IBD-discordant Danish pairs. Each individual had, on average, about 151 000 unique TCRalpha sequences and 181 000 unique TCRbeta sequences available for analysis. The search for disease-associated traits relied mainly on comparing IBD patients with their genetically identical healthy co-twins within discordant pairs.

The library was obtained by 5' RACE. For each TCR library, about 4,000 ng of total RNA was used. For each sample, cDNA was synthesized in eight separate reactions using SMARTScribe reverse transcriptase. Unique molecular identifiers containing a 6-nucleotide sample barcode were introduced through template switching during cDNA synthesis. TCRalpha and TCRbeta cDNA was amplified in two nested PCRs of about 17 and 10 cycles, and bead purification was carried out after each PCR. Before amplification, the cDNA was treated with uracil DNA-glycosylase and purified using the QIAquick PCR purification kit. The second PCR was the step at which Illumina TruSeq-compatible adapters and sample-specific barcodes were added. TapeStation and Qubit were used to check library quality and concentration, and 4.5 to 6 ng of each library was pooled. The pooled libraries were sequenced with 2 x 100 bp reads and custom sequencing primers on an Illumina HiSeq2500 single-index Rapid Run. From the authors' description of their analysis: PCR and sequencing errors were corrected by UMI-based consensus assembly using MiGEC version 1.2.6. MiXCR version 2.1.1 was used to carry out V(D)J alignment, clonotype assembly and CDR3 extraction. Gene usage, clonotype sharing and MAIT/NKT TCR abundance were normalised by analysing the top 1000, 10 000 and 20 000 clonotypes per sample. After downsampling to 27 000 UMIs, diversity was calculated as the inverse Simpson index using the vegan R package. Statistical testing used paired Mann-Whitney U tests on the discordant twin pairs and applied Benjamini-Hochberg correction for multiple testing. Following TCRdb reprocessing, every CDR3 protein sequence forms one entry, and DNA is not provided. These V and J calls derive from TCRdb rather than the authors' analysis. The sample's clone listing holds fewer than 400,000 distinct CDR3 sequences. Clones ranked in the top ten supply 5.6% of the sample.

Measured from the cysteine to the phenylalanine, the CDR3 is 13 residues long. The entry carries no DNA sequence. The germline V gene supplies CDR1 SGHRS and CDR2 YFSETQ. Study-wide conclusions, independent of this receptor: Distinction between different T cell subtypes could not be achieved in the analysis. The results gave no support for a single strong signal or clonotype linked to IBD. Compared with healthy twins, IBD patients had fewer clonotypes in common with other individuals, a difference most pronounced in patients showing signs of disease activity. Because patients received different immunosuppressive treatments, the repertoires may have picked up extra background noise and variability between individuals. TCRbeta repertoire diversity, by inverse Simpson index, was decreased in IBD patients compared with their healthy co-twins. Repertoire similarity did not differ between concordant and discordant twins, possibly due to limited statistical power.

A 2.5 ml peripheral blood sample was drawn into PAXgene tubes per donor and stored at -80°C. Without T cell sorting, total RNA was isolated from whole blood using the PAXgene blood miRNA kit on an automated QIAcube. Peripheral blood from monozygotic twin pairs, either concordant or discordant for inflammatory bowel disease, underwent deep TCRalpha and TCRbeta repertoire profiling that used unique molecular barcoding. Smoking habits were recorded for all twin pairs, and each individual was classified as a current, former or never smoker. A word on this clonotype: Its antigen is currently not known.

This receptor was identified in a human donor with ulcerative colitis or Crohn's disease, or a healthy co-twin of an affected twin (not recorded which). The source material was blood. The chain is made from TRBV5-1 and TRBJ2-7. The CDR3 region: CASSPDGYYEQYF.